This T cell receptor (beta chain) comes out of a study of blood T cell repertoires in COVID-19. Study-level information: Acute and convalescent COVID-19 samples came from the United States, Italy and Spain. PBMCs, B-cell-depleted T cells, or T cells were the source of the cDNA or gDNA that made up the material.

This CDR3 is 14 amino acids long. The V gene end was trimmed by 4 bases and the J gene end by 12 bases; junction bases not matched to a gene: 15. Germline CDR1 reads SGHRS; CDR2 reads YFSETQ. In the original workflow: Amplifying reference gene primers gave estimates of nucleated cell counts. Clones were read by immunoSEQ multiplex PCR, and TCRdb kept only the in-frame ones, dropping some. V and J calls and clone size are given by that table; D and trimming were obtained from the DNA. The sample consists of about 230,000 clones, approximately 80% of them appearing once. Sequences were obtained from peripheral blood. The origin of this receptor is a man aged 35 to 55 with acute or convalescent COVID-19. The rearrangement uses TRBV5-1 and TRBJ1-1; the match to TRBD1 covers 7 bases. The CDR3 sequence is CASSIAGEQGMSFF. CDR3 in DNA: TGCGCCAGCAGCATCGCAGGGGAACAGGGGATGTCTTTCTTT.